Listed here is a single TCR beta chain. The data were taken from a study of T cells in Graves' hyperthyroidism and ophthalmopathy. Amplified TCR beta CDR3 regions came from RNA transcripts. Primed by the HTBI set, a first-round RT-PCR was run on the TCR CDR3. TCRdb re-called the multiplex PCR reads through MiXCR, storing one row per CDR3 protein. The sample consists of approximately 640,000 distinct CDR3 sequences, roughly 16% of them appearing once. The CDR3 covers 16 residues. Between the trimmed V and J ends, which lost 5 bases and 1 base, there was a span of 18 bases. Germline lookup yields CDR1 DFQATT and CDR2 SNEGSKA (reference sequence).

The sequence derives from a woman younger than 45 with Graves' hyperthyroidism. The specimen sequenced was blood. This sequence joins TRBV20-1 and TRBJ2-1, with D maybe TRBD2 (5 bases). CDR3 protein: CSADGLGEWSYNEQFF. As DNA, the CDR3 is TGCAGTGCTGACGGGCTCGGGGAGTGGTCCTACAATGAGCAGTTCTTC.